Listed below are T cell receptor beta chains from one sample, sequenced in a study of blood T cell repertoires in COVID-19. Measured with immunoSEQ multiplex PCR; TCRdb has only the in-frame clones, and not every one. The table lists 25,000 to 30,000 clones, 70% to 90% of them singletons, with approximately 5% in the top ten. The sequenced sample consisted of peripheral blood. The receptors shown here come from a human donor in a cohort sampled during active COVID-19. The CDR3 runs from the conserved cysteine through the conserved F or W. The D gene is left open where the match is weak. Rows give clone size only sometimes, using once, few, many, or a class for an expanded clone.

DNA	CDR3	V	J	D	size
TGTGCCAGCAGGTCACAGGGATCAGAGACCCAGTACTTC	CASRSQGSETQYF	TRBV6-5	TRBJ2-5	.	.
TGCGCCAGCAGCTTAAGAACAGGGGTAAGCACAGATACGCAGTATTTT	CASSLRTGVSTDTQYF	TRBV5-1	TRBJ2-3	TRBD1	.
TGTGCCAGCAGCTTAGGCGCAGGGAGGATAAACAATGAGCAGTTCTTC	CASSLGAGRINNEQFF	TRBV7-2	TRBJ2-1	.	few
TGCAGCGTTGAAGGGGGCTTCGGAAGCAAGTACACTGAAGCTTTCTTT	CSVEGGFGSKYTEAFF	TRBV29-1	TRBJ1-1	.	.
TGTGCCAGCAGCCAGGAACTCGGGACAGGGGTGGCCTATGGCTACACCTTC	CASSQELGTGVAYGYTF	TRBV4-2	TRBJ1-2	TRBD1	.
TGCGCCAGCAGCTTTGAAAACAGGAATTACTATGGCTACACCTTC	CASSFENRNYYGYTF	TRBV5-1	TRBJ1-2	.	.
TGTGCCAGCAGCCCCTGGGGGCCTCCCGGGGAGCTGTTTTTT	CASSPWGPPGELFF	TRBV2	TRBJ2-2	.	.
TGTGCCAGCAGTGAAGGGGACTACAGCACAGATACGCAGTATTTT	CASSEGDYSTDTQYF	TRBV2	TRBJ2-3	TRBD2	once
TGTGCCAGCAGCCTGAGGACTGGCAATCAGCCCCAGCATTTT	CASSLRTGNQPQHF	TRBV5-6	TRBJ1-5	.	.
TGTGCCAGCAGCTCGGACAGGGGAAATGTAGCTTTCTTT	CASSSDRGNVAFF	TRBV7-3	TRBJ1-1	TRBD1	once
TGTGCCAGCGGGAGCCCGGGACTAGCGGCGAGCAATGAGCAGTTCTTC	CASGSPGLAASNEQFF	TRBV2	TRBJ2-1	TRBD2	few
TGTGCCAGCAGCGTGGGACAGTCCTACAATGAGCAGTTCTTC	CASSVGQSYNEQFF	TRBV5-6	TRBJ2-1	TRBD1	.
TGTGCCAGCAGCGGGGAGGAGGGCGCGAACACCGGGGAGCTGTTTTTT	CASSGEEGANTGELFF	TRBV9	TRBJ2-2	.	.
TGTGCCAGTAGTATAGCGGGTCCCCCCCACGAGCAGTACTTC	CASSIAGPPHEQYF	TRBV19	TRBJ2-7	.	.
TGTGCCAGCTCACCAGGCAGGGGGAACTATGGCTACACCTTC	CASSPGRGNYGYTF	TRBV18	TRBJ1-2	TRBD1	.
TGTGCCAGCAGCTTACTAGCGGGGCGGACTGATGAGCAGTTCTTC	CASSLLAGRTDEQFF	TRBV5-4	TRBJ2-1	TRBD2	.
TGCGCCAGCGGCCCCTCGGGAGGGACAGGGGGCTCTCGGGAGCAGTACTTC	CASGPSGGTGGSREQYF	TRBV5-1	TRBJ2-7	TRBD1	.
TGTGCCAGCAGCGTAGGGACAGGGAGGGGTTACGAGCAGTACTTC	CASSVGTGRGYEQYF	TRBV9	TRBJ2-7	.	.
TGTGCCAGCTCACTCCCGACAGGGGAACCCTCCTACGAGCAGTACTTC	CASSLPTGEPSYEQYF	TRBV18	TRBJ2-7	TRBD1	.
TGTGCCAGCAGCTTAGCGCAGGGCGACTATGGCTACACCTTC	CASSLAQGDYGYTF	TRBV7-8	TRBJ1-2	.	.
TGTGCCAGCAGGGAGGACAGGGGGGAGAACACTGAAGCTTTCTTT	CASREDRGENTEAFF	TRBV6-4	TRBJ1-1	TRBD1	.
TGTGCCAGCTCACCACCGACAGGGGTCACTGAAGCTTTCTTT	CASSPPTGVTEAFF	TRBV18	TRBJ1-1	TRBD1	.
TGTGCCAGCAGTTTCTCAGGGGACTATGGCTACACCTTC	CASSFSGDYGYTF	TRBV27	TRBJ1-2	.	.
TGTGCCAGCAGCCACAGACAGGGTCGGCAGCCCCAGCATTTT	CASSHRQGRQPQHF	TRBV3-1/TRBV3-2	TRBJ1-5	TRBD1	once
TGTGCCAGCAGTTTAATGGGGGGGGCCCGGACTAATGAAAAACTGTTTTTT	CASSLMGGARTNEKLFF	TRBV28	TRBJ1-4	.	once
TGTGCCAGCAGGTCCGGGACTTCCCCCTCCAATGAGCAGTTCTTC	CASRSGTSPSNEQFF	TRBV28	TRBJ2-1	.	.
TGTGCCACCAGCAGCCCGGCGGCAGCAACTAATGAAAAACTGTTTTTT	CATSSPAAATNEKLFF	TRBV15	TRBJ1-4	.	.
TGTGCCAGCAGTCCAGCCGGGAATGAGCAGTTCTTC	CASSPAGNEQFF	TRBV25-1	TRBJ2-1	.	.
TGTGCCAGCAGCCCGACAGGGAGCTCCTACAATGAGCAGTTCTTC	CASSPTGSSYNEQFF	TRBV5-4	TRBJ2-1	TRBD1	.
TGTGCCACCGGAGGGGAGCTCGAGGCTTTCTTT	CATGGELEAFF	TRBV28	TRBJ1-1	.	once
TGTGCCAGCAGCGTAGAGCAAGGTAGCGGGGCTCTGAACACCGGGGAGCTGTTTTTT	CASSVEQGSGALNTGELFF	TRBV9	TRBJ2-2	TRBD2	.
TGTGCCAGCAGTGAAAGGGGGCGAACTGAAGCTTTCTTT	CASSERGRTEAFF	TRBV6-1	TRBJ1-1	TRBD1	.
TGTGCCAGCAGCCCCGGGGGACGGGGCACAGATACGCAGTATTTT	CASSPGGRGTDTQYF	TRBV11-2	TRBJ2-3	.	.
TGTGCCACCAAACGACAGGGTAGAAATCAGCCCCAGCATTTT	CATKRQGRNQPQHF	TRBV24-1	TRBJ1-5	TRBD1	.
TGTGCCAGCAGTTTGACTAGCCACAACACCGGGGAGCTGTTTTTT	CASSLTSHNTGELFF	TRBV6-2/TRBV6-3	TRBJ2-2	TRBD2	.
TGTGCCAGCAGCTTTGGCGGGGGCTATGGCTACACCTTC	CASSFGGGYGYTF	TRBV5-4	TRBJ1-2	.	.
TGCGCCAGCAGCCAAGTTGTAGGGACAGGGGTCACCTACGAGCAGTACTTC	CASSQVVGTGVTYEQYF	TRBV4-3	TRBJ2-7	TRBD1	.
TGTGCCGCAGGGGACAGGGGAGGGTCACCCCTCCACTTT	CAAGDRGGSPLHF	TRBV3-1/TRBV3-2	TRBJ1-6	TRBD1	.
TGTGCCAGCAGCTCGGACACTTTGGGCGACACTGAAGCTTTCTTT	CASSSDTLGDTEAFF	TRBV5-8	TRBJ1-1	.	.
TGTGCCAGCAGCGAACATAGCGGGGGTACAGATACGCAGTATTTT	CASSEHSGGTDTQYF	TRBV9	TRBJ2-3	TRBD2	.
TGTGCCAGTACATCACGATTTCTAAGCGGTGCGAACACCGGGGAGCTGTTTTTT	CASTSRFLSGANTGELFF	TRBV19	TRBJ2-2	.	.
TGTGCCAGCAGCGCAACCGGGACAGAAGATTATGGCTACACCTTC	CASSATGTEDYGYTF	TRBV9	TRBJ1-2	TRBD1	.
TGCGCCAGCACCGCCGGGACTGAAGCTTTCTTT	CASTAGTEAFF	TRBV5-1	TRBJ1-1	.	.
TGTGCCAGCAGCGTAGAACCTAGCGGGGGGGACACAGATACGCAGTATTTT	CASSVEPSGGDTDTQYF	TRBV9	TRBJ2-3	TRBD2	.
TGTGCCAGCAGTGTTCAAGCGGGGGAAGCCAGCGGGGAGCTGTTTTTT	CASSVQAGEASGELFF	TRBV6-4	TRBJ2-2	TRBD2	once
TGTGCCAGCAGCTCCGGGGTTAATTACGAGCAGTACTTC	CASSSGVNYEQYF	TRBV11-2	TRBJ2-7	.	.
TGCGCCAGCAGTGGGGGACAGAACACTGAAGCTTTCTTT	CASSGGQNTEAFF	TRBV23-1	TRBJ1-1	.	.
TGTGCCACCAGCAGCGTATCTAGCGGGGGGGCATCAGATACGCAGTATTTT	CATSSVSSGGASDTQYF	TRBV15	TRBJ2-3	TRBD2	.
TGTGCCAGTGGACAGCTCAATGAGCAGTTCTTC	CASGQLNEQFF	TRBV14	TRBJ2-1	.	.
TGTGCCAGCAGCTCCCGTAGCGGCTACACCTTC	CASSSRSGYTF	TRBV9	TRBJ1-2	.	once
TGTGCCAGCAGCTTAGGACAGAATAATGAAAAACTGTTTTTT	CASSLGQNNEKLFF	TRBV11-2	TRBJ1-4	.	.
TGTGCCAGCACAAGAGGGGGTTCCTCAGATACGCAGTATTTT	CASTRGGSSDTQYF	TRBV9	TRBJ2-3	.	.
TGCAGTGCTAGTTCCAGCGGGGGGGACACAGATACGCAGTATTTT	CSASSSGGDTDTQYF	TRBV20-1	TRBJ2-3	TRBD2	once
TGTGCCAGCAGCTCCCCTGACAGGGCCCACGAGCAGTACTTC	CASSSPDRAHEQYF	TRBV11-3	TRBJ2-7	TRBD1	.
TGCGCCAGCAGTCCTATCCCCTCGGGCCTAGCGATCGATGAGCAGTTCTTC	CASSPIPSGLAIDEQFF	TRBV10-2	TRBJ2-1	.	.
TGTGCCAGCAGGGCGGGGTCCTACGAGCAGTACTTC	CASRAGSYEQYF	TRBV2	TRBJ2-7	.	.
TGCGCCAGCAGCCAACACAGGGGTGGAAAGGAAGAGACCCAGTACTTC	CASSQHRGGKEETQYF	TRBV4-3	TRBJ2-5	TRBD1	.